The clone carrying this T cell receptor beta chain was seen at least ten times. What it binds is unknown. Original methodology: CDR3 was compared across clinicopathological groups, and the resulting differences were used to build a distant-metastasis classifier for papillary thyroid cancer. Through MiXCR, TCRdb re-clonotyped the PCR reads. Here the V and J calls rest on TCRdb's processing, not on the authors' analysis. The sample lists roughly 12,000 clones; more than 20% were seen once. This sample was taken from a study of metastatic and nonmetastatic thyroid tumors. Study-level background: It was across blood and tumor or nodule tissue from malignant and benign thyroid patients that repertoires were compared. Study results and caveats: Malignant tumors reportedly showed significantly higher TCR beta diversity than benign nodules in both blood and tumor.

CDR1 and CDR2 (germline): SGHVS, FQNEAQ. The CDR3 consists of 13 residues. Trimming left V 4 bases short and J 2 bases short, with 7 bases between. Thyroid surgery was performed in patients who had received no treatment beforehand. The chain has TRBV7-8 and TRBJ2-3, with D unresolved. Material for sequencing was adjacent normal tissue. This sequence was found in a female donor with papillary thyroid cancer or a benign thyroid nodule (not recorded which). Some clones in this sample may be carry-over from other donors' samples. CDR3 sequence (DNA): TGTGCCAGCAGCTCTTTACACACAGATACGCAGTATTTT. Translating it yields CASSSLHTDTQYF.